This T cell receptor beta chain was obtained from a study of spatial heterogeneity in lung cancer. Carried by each TCR cDNA molecule was a unique molecular identifier. Using its own MiXCR run on the 5' RACE reads, TCRdb lists one record per CDR3 protein. The sample has 20,000 to 30,000 distinct CDR3 sequences, around 5.1% seen once. Germline-derived CDR1 and CDR2 are DFQATT and SNEGSKA (reference sequence). The V and J ends lost 2 bases and 3 bases respectively, with 20 bases between them. This CDR3 contains 18 residues. Study-level results: Blood carried ubiquitous expanded tumor TCRs more at resection than follow-up.

This clonotype was recorded at least ten times. Its antigen remains unknown. The time point was: sample taken at primary tumor resection. A total of fewer than 80 untreated early-stage non-small cell lung cancer patients served as donors. Tumor, nontumor lung or frozen PBMC supplied whole RNA, sequenced without sorting. This chain links TRBV20-1 with TRBJ2-6, with a possible D match to TRBD2 (6 bases). This sequence originates from a male donor with early-stage non-small cell lung cancer. The sequencing used PBMCs, collected at surgery. CDR3 nucleotides: TGCAGTGCTAGAAGAGAGTGGGGTAGCGGCAGTGGGGCCAACGTCCTGACTTTC. The encoded protein is CSARREWGSGSGANVLTF.